The entry below describes one TCR beta chain. The clone's antigen remains unknown. The record has no base qualities; no much larger clone is one base away. The entry originates in a study of Tregs in tolerant kidney transplant recipients (dated by TCRdb to about 2019). At the level of the whole study: The transplants used related donors along with nonmyeloablative bone marrow transplantation, and in the human trials mixed chimerism was transient. Before combined kidney and bone marrow transplantation, this study identified donor-specific regulatory T cells using TCRbeta sequencing and then followed those same cells after transplant. Results the study describes overall, beyond this receptor: Expanding Tregs with activated donor B cells appeared to identify the most biologically relevant and donor-specific TCRbeta repertoire. Donor-specific Treg expansion exceeded global Treg expansion in tolerant patients, suggesting antigen-driven rather than nonspecific expansion. Because the study included only a small number of patients, the results must be confirmed in larger populations and under other immunosuppression protocols. For some patients, the PCR primers changed as time went on, which meant samples from those patients could not be compared with one another at the nucleotide level. Biological reproducibility was not directly assessed, although technical replication error appeared to be minimal.

The CDR3 spans 17 residues, from the cysteine through the phenylalanine. Just the 51-base CDR3 DNA is kept, in frame starting at base 1. V and J lose 0 bases and 2 bases, and a span of 15 bases separates them. CDR1 and CDR2, looked up from the germline V gene, are SGHTA and FQGTGA. For TCRbeta CDR3 sequencing, genomic DNA from the sorted cells was extracted using the QIAGEN DNeasy Blood and Tissue Kit. Through immunoSEQ, high-throughput TCRbeta CDR3 sequencing was done commercially, including PCR amplification with internal controls and bias correction. For the original study's pipeline: Unique productive TCRbeta sequences were defined by CDR3 nucleotide sequence when primers matched and otherwise by CDR3 amino acid sequence together with Vbeta and Jbeta genes. Sorting error was corrected by removing sequences shared between sorted populations at a frequency ratio of 2:1 or less, and the remaining shared sequences were assigned to the higher population. Sequences were defined as donor-reactive when expanded at least 5-fold in CFSE-low cells versus unstimulated cells and present at a frequency of at least 0.01% in CFSE-low cells. Repertoire divergence was quantified by Jensen-Shannon divergence calculated from the top 100 TCRbeta sequences ranked by frequency. For samples with multiple sequencing runs, sorting error was corrected separately for each run before the runs were pooled. TCRdb's version of the immuneACCESS table is confined to in-frame rearrangements and falls short of the full clone set. An unresolved V gene accounts for under half of the shortfall where checked; the remainder is of unknown origin. V and J calls plus clone size are reproduced from that table; the DNA served to infer D and trimming. The sample table records approximately 100,000 clones; roughly 93% of these occur just once. The top ten clonotypes cover 0.46% of the sample.

The time point label here, explained by the study, means: blood sample drawn before combined kidney and bone marrow transplant. Unstimulated Tregs (CD4+CD25+CD127-), CD4+ non-Tregs (CD4+CD25-), CD4 and CD8 cells were FACS-sorted from thawed PBMCs. Patients were 4 combined kidney and bone marrow transplant recipients from the ITN036ST trial, and only these trial subjects had samples available. Healthy control blood was processed to PBMCs by Ficoll density gradient and cryopreserved, and patient PBMCs were collected before and after transplant. This clonotype originated in a human donor who received a combined kidney and bone marrow transplant. The specimen was CD4+ T cells from blood, collected before the transplant. The V and J genes are TRBV7-3 and TRBJ2-3; TRBD1 might be the D gene, on 5 matching bases. The CDR3 is CASSLTAYNRFTDTQYF. The DNA sequence is TGTGCCAGCAGCTTAACGGCATATAACAGGTTCACAGATACGCAGTATTTT.